This TCR beta chain comes out of a study of T cells in localized non-small cell lung cancer. A note on this clone: What it binds is not known.

The V end lost 0 bases, the J end lost 2 bases, and 9 bases lay between the germline ends. In germline, CDR1 is SGDLS, CDR2 YYNGEE. This CDR3 is 15 amino acids long. Findings and limits, study-wide: In uninvolved adjacent lung, T cell clonality reached its highest value, exceeding tumor.

Produced via immunoSEQ multiplex PCR; TCRdb's table is partial and in-frame only. Here the sample spans 1,600 or so clones, roughly a third being singletons. The starting material was lung tumor tissue, obtained before any cancer treatment. The origin of this receptor is a man aged 40-75 years with stage II lung adenocarcinoma. The chain recombines TRBV9 with TRBJ1-3; a weak D match, TRBD1 (5 bases). CDR3: CASSVAGGAGNTIYF. The CDR3, as DNA: TGTGCCAGCAGCGTAGCAGGAGGGGCTGGAAACACCATATATTTT. The entire variable domain, with the rest obtained from reference TRBV9 and TRBJ1-3, is as follows: DSGVTQTPKHLITATGQRVTLRCSPRSGDLSVYWYQQSLDQGLQFLIQYYNGEERAKGNILERFSAQQFPDLHSELNLSSLELGDSALYFCASSVAGGAGNTIYFGEGSWLTVV.